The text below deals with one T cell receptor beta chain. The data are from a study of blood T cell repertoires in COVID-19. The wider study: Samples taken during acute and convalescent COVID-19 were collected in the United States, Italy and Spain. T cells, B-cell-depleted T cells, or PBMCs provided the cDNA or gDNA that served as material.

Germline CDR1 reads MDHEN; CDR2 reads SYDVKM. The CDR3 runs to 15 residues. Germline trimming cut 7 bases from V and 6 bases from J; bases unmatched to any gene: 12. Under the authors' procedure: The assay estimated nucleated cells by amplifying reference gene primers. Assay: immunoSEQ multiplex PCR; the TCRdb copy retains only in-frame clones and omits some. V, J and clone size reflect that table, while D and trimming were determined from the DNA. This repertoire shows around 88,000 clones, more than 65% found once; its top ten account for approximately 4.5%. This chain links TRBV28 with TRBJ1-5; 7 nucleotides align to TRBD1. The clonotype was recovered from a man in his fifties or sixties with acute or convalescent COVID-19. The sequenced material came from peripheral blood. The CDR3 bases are TGTGCCAGCAACCTAAGACAGGGAGTATTTCAGCCCCAGCATTTT. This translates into CASNLRQGVFQPQHF.